One and the same sample provided the 21 T cell receptor beta chains below, sequenced in a study of early T cells in non-severe SARS-CoV-2 infection. A single record per CDR3 protein comes from TCRdb applying MiXCR to the 5' RACE reads. The data contain tens of thousands of distinct CDR3 sequences, roughly 9% of them singletons. Sequenced: whole blood. The receptors shown here come from an adult who was a healthcare worker with PCR-confirmed SARS-CoV-2 infection or an uninfected control (not recorded which).

The chain combines TRBV4-1 with TRBJ1-4; the D is unclear. Germline loops: CDR1 MGHRA, CDR2 YSYEKL. This CDR3 is built from 15 residues. V lost 3 bases, J lost 8 bases, and 16 bases lay in between. In DNA, the CDR3 is TGCGCCAGCAGCCACCATGAAAGGACTTTAGAAAAACTGTTTTTT. This gives the protein CASSHHERTLEKLFF.

The table lists this clonotype with many counts. This rearrangement joins TRBV7-9 to TRBJ2-3; D unclear. Germline loops: CDR1 SEHNR, CDR2 FQNEAQ (reference sequence). Deletions cut 3 bases from V and 6 bases from J, with 4 bases between. The length of the CDR3 is 11 residues. CDR3 nucleotide sequence: TGTGCCAGCAGCTTTCAGGATACGCAGTATTTT. Its translation is CASSFQDTQYF.

This clonotype was counted only a few times. V is TRBV12-3 or TRBV12-4 and J is TRBJ2-1; TRBD1 matches at 9 bases. The V gene end was trimmed by 4 bases and the J gene end by 2 bases; junction bases not matched to a gene: 3. This CDR3 comprises 15 residues. CDR3 loop: CASSWGQGPYNEQFF. In nucleotides, the CDR3 is TGTGCCAGCAGTTGGGGACAGGGTCCCTACAATGAGCAGTTCTTC.

This clonotype appeared a few times. Here the CDR3 reads CAWGRQNTEAFF. CDR3 DNA: TGTGCCTGGGGAAGACAGAACACTGAAGCTTTCTTT. V and J are TRBV30 and TRBJ1-1; D gene unclear. Germline-derived CDR1 and CDR2 are GTSNPN and SVGIG (reference sequence). The germline V and J ends were trimmed by 5 bases and 1 base, with 8 bases remaining between them. This CDR3 spans 12 amino acids. Full variable domain (remainder filled in from reference TRBV30 and TRBJ1-1): SQTIHQWPATLVQPVGSPLSLECTVEGTSNPNLYWYRQAAGRGLQLLFYSVGIGQISSEVPQNLSASRPQDRQFILSSKKLLLSDSGFYLCAWGRQNTEAFFGQGTRLTVV.

The chain has TRBV10-2 and TRBJ2-3, with D unclear. The CDR3 extends over 14 amino acids. Trimming stripped 6 bases from V and 2 bases from J, with 12 bases between. CDR1 is WSHSY and CDR2 is SAAADI in the germline V gene. CDR3 region: CASRDSLPTDTQYF. CDR3 coding DNA: TGCGCCAGCAGAGACTCGCTCCCCACAGATACGCAGTATTTT.

This clonotype was detected ten times or more. The chain recombines TRBV5-1 with TRBJ1-2; weak D call: TRBD1 (6 bases). The V gene's germline CDR1 is SGHRS and CDR2 YFSETQ. V lost 8 bases, J lost 4 bases, and 21 bases lay in between. The CDR3 is 15 amino acids. In DNA form, the CDR3 reads TGCGCCAGTTCCACTTCCCCAGGGGTAGGCTATGGCTACACCTTC. Translated, it gives CASSTSPGVGYGYTF.

The chain couples TRBV5-4 to TRBJ2-2, with D perhaps matching TRBD2 (6 bases). The CDR3 covers 15 residues. The V gene's germline CDR1 is SGHNT and CDR2 YYREEE (reference sequence). V lost 3 bases, J lost 7 bases, and 16 bases lay in between. In DNA form, the CDR3 reads TGTGCCAGCAGCTCCGGGAGCCCTTTAGACGGGGAGCTGTTTTTT. As protein: CASSSGSPLDGELFF.

This clonotype has a count of ten or more. The chain links TRBV29-1 to TRBJ1-4; D unresolved. The V and J ends lost 5 bases and 6 bases respectively, with 4 bases between them. Germline values: CDR1 SQVTM, CDR2 ANQGSEA. This CDR3 spans 10 amino acids. CDR3 in DNA: TGCAGCGTTAAGGATGAAAAACTGTTTTTT. Protein: CSVKDEKLFF. Combining the CDR3 with reference TRBV29-1 and TRBJ1-4 gives the whole variable domain SAVISQKPSRDICQRGTSLTIQCQVDSQVTMMFWYRQQPGQSLTLIATANQGSEATYESGFVIDKFPISRPNLTFSTLTVSNMSPEDSSIYLCSVKDEKLFFGSGTQLSVL.

This clonotype was seen only a few times. The gene calls are TRBV12-3 or TRBV12-4 and TRBJ2-5; D is possibly TRBD2 (6 bases). Trimming left V 5 bases short and J 4 bases short, with 11 bases between. CDR3 length: 13 residues. The CDR3 nucleotides are TGTGCCAGCAGTCCACTGGAGGGAGAGACCCAGTACTTC. This sequence encodes CASSPLEGETQYF.

This clonotype was observed a few times. V usage is TRBV3-1 and J usage is TRBJ2-7, with a tentative D call TRBD1 (5 bases). Trimming cost V 1 base and J 3 bases, with 10 bases left between them. Germline assignment: CDR1 LGHDT and CDR2 YNNKEL (reference sequence). CDR3 length equals 14 residues. DNA of the CDR3: TGTGCCAGCAGCCAAGCAGGCAGGGACTACGAGCAGTACTTC. Residues: CASSQAGRDYEQYF.

The table lists this clonotype with many counts. The J gene is TRBJ1-2, the V gene TRBV24-1; 10 bases match TRBD1. This CDR3 comprises 14 residues. The V gene end was trimmed by 3 bases and the J gene end by 5 bases; junction bases not matched to a gene: 2. The germline V gene encodes CDR1 KGHDR and CDR2 SFDVKD. In DNA, the CDR3 is TGTGCCACCAGTGATGGGACAGGGGAGTATGGCTACACCTTC. Its translation: CATSDGTGEYGYTF.

Ten or more counts support this clonotype. The chain links TRBV6-4 to TRBJ1-5; tentative D call: TRBD1 (5 bases). V was cut by 7 bases and J by 5 bases, with 15 bases left in between. Germline values: CDR1 MRHNA, CDR2 SNTAGT. The CDR3 has 14 amino acids. CDR3 sequence: CASIQTATYQPQHF. The CDR3 DNA is TGTGCCAGCATTCAGACAGCAACGTATCAGCCCCAGCATTTT.

This chain joins TRBV15 and TRBJ2-1; 9 nucleotides line up with TRBD1. Germline assignment: CDR1 LNHNV and CDR2 YYDKDF (reference sequence). The CDR3 spans 15 residues. Trimming took 5 bases from V and 3 from J; bases not matched to a gene: 5. CDR3 bases: TGTGCCACCAGCCCCCGGGACAGGGTCTACAATGAGCAGTTCTTC. Its protein is CATSPRDRVYNEQFF. Supplemented by reference TRBV15 and TRBJ2-1, the full variable domain reads DAMVIQNPRYQVTQFGKPVTLSCSQTLNHNVMYWYQQKSSQAPKLLFHYYDKDFNNEADTPDNFQSRRPNTSFCFLDIRSPGLGDTAMYLCATSPRDRVYNEQFFGPGTRLTVL.

This clonotype was seen a few times. This rearrangement joins TRBV20-1 to TRBJ1-5; maybe TRBD1 (6 bases). Germline V gene data show CDR1 as DFQATT and CDR2 as SNEGSKA (reference sequence). The CDR3 sequence is 14 residues long. Trimming took off 2 bases at V and 7 bases at J, with 15 bases between the two ends. CDR3 in DNA: TGCAGTGCTAGACAGGGGTCGGAGCAGCAGCCCCAGCATTTT. Amino acids: CSARQGSEQQPQHF.

V gene TRBV3-1 combines with J gene TRBJ1-2; D might be TRBD1 (6 bases). Trimming removed 2 bases at V and 9 bases at J, with 10 bases between. The CDR3 runs 12 residues. Per the germline V gene, CDR1 is LGHDT and CDR2 is YNNKEL (reference sequence). The CDR3 loop is CASSQRDTSYTF. Here the CDR3 DNA reads TGTGCCAGCAGCCAACGGGACACTAGCTACACCTTC.

The chain links TRBV10-3 to TRBJ1-1, with D possibly being TRBD1 (6 bases). Trimming took 0 bases from V and 6 from J, leaving 17 bases between them. CDR3 length: 16 residues. CDR1 is ENHRY and CDR2 is SYGVKD in the germline V gene. The CDR3 bases are TGTGCCATCAGTGAGTCCCCAATTGACAGGAAGTCTGAAGCTTTCTTT. Translating gives CAISESPIDRKSEAFF.

In this sample, this clonotype turned up a few times. The chain links TRBV2 to TRBJ2-7, with TRBD1 matching over 10 bases. The germline V gene has CDR1 SNHLY and CDR2 FYNNEI. CDR3 size: 13 residues. V was clipped by 5 bases and J by 7 bases; unmatched bases: 5. The CDR3 reads CASSKDRGPEQYF. Here the CDR3 DNA reads TGTGCCAGCAGTAAAGACAGGGGGCCGGAGCAGTACTTC. Looking up the rest from reference TRBV2 and TRBJ2-7 gives the full variable domain: EPEVTQTPSHQVTQMGQEVILRCVPISNHLYFYWYRQILGQKVEFLVSFYNNEISEKSEIFDDQFSVERPDGSNFTLKIRSTKLEDSAMYFCASSKDRGPEQYFGPGTRLTVT.

Ten or more counts support this clonotype. This chain links TRBV6-1 with TRBJ1-1; no definite D call. Germline-derived CDR1 and CDR2 are MNHNS and SASEGT. The V end was cut by 1 base, the J end by 8 bases, with 11 bases between. CDR3 length: 13 amino acids. CDR3 loop: CASSEVARQEAFF. CDR3 in DNA: TGTGCCAGCAGTGAAGTGGCCCGGCAAGAAGCTTTCTTT.

The sample holds many counts of this clonotype. The chain links TRBV9 to TRBJ2-2, with D hard to call. This CDR3 is built from 14 residues. With 3 bases removed from V and 7 bases from J, the gap between germline ends came to 13 bases. Germline CDR1 is SGDLS and CDR2 is YYNGEE. CDR3 in DNA: TGTGCCAGCAGCGGAACACCTTCCGGCGGGGAGCTGTTTTTT. Translating it yields CASSGTPSGGELFF. The entire variable domain, with the rest obtained from reference TRBV9 and TRBJ2-2, is as follows: DSGVTQTPKHLITATGQRVTLRCSPRSGDLSVYWYQQSLDQGLQFLIQYYNGEERAKGNILERFSAQQFPDLHSELNLSSLELGDSALYFCASSGTPSGGELFFGEGSRLTVL.

The CDR3 region is CASRGDRNYNSPLHF. The CDR3, as DNA: TGTGCCAGCAGGGGGGACAGAAACTATAATTCACCCCTCCACTTT. This chain uses TRBV12-3 or TRBV12-4 with TRBJ1-6, with TRBD1 identical over 7 bases. The CDR3 is made up of 15 amino acids. With 6 bases clipped from V and 3 bases from J, the junction kept 5 bases outside the gene matches.

This clonotype has at least ten counts. V is TRBV18 and J is TRBJ2-5; D is ambiguous. CDR3 length: 12 residues. V lost 3 bases and J lost 1, with 3 bases in between. Germline values: CDR1 KGHSH, CDR2 LQKENI. The CDR3 loop reads CASSPSQETQYF. For the CDR3, the DNA is TGTGCCAGCTCACCCTCCCAAGAGACCCAGTACTTC.